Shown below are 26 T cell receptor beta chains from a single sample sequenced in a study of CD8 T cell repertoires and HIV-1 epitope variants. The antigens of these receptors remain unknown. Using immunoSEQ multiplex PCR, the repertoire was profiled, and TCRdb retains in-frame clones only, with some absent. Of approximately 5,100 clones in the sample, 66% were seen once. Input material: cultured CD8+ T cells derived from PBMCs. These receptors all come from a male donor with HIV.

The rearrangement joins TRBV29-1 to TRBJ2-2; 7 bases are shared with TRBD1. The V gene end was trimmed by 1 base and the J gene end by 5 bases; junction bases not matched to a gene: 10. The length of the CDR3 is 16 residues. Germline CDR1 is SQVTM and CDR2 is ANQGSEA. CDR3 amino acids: CSVEATQGWGTGELFF. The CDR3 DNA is TGCAGCGTTGAAGCGACACAGGGGTGGGGGACCGGGGAGCTGTTTTTT.

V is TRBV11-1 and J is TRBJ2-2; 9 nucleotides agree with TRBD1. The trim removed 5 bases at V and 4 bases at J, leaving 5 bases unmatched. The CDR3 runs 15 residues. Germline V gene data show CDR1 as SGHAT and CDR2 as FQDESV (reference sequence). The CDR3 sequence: CASSRQGGVTGELFF. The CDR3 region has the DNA TGTGCCAGCAGCCGACAGGGGGGTGTCACCGGGGAGCTGTTTTTT. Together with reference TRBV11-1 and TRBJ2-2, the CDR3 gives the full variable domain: EAEVAQSPRYKITEKSQAVAFWCDPISGHATLYWYRQILGQGPELLVQFQDESVVDDSQLPKDRFSAERLKGVDSTLKIQPAELGDSAMYLCASSRQGGVTGELFFGEGSRLTVL.

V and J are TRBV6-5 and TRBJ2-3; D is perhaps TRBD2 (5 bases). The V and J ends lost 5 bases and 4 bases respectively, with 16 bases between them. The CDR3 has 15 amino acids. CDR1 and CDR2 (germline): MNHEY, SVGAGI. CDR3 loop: CASSPGNSQADTQYF. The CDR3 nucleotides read TGTGCCAGCAGTCCGGGGAATTCGCAGGCAGATACGCAGTATTTT.

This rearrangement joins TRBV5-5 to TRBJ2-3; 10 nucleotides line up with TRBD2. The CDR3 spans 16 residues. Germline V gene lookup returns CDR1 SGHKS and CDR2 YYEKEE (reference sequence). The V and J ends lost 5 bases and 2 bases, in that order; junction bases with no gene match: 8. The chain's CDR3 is CASRGLAHATTDTQYF. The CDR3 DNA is TGTGCCAGCAGGGGACTAGCGCACGCTACCACAGATACGCAGTATTTT.

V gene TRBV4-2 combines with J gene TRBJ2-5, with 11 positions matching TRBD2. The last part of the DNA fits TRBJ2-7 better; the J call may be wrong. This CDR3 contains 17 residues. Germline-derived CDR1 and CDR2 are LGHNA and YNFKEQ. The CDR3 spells CASSQTTSGGQPYEQYF. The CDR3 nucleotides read TGTGCCAGCAGCCAGACCACTAGCGGGGGCCAACCTTACGAGCAGTACTTC.

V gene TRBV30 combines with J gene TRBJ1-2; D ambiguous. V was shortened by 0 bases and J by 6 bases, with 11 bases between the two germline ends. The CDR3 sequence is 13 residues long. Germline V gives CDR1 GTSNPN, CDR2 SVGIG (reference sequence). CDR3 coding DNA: TGTGCCTGGAGTGTAGTTGAGAGAAATGGCTACACCTTC. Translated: CAWSVVERNGYTF.

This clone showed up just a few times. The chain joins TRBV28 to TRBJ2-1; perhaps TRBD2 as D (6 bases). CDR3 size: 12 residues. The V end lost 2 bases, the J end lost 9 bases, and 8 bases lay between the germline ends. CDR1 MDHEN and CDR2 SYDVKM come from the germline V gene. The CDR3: CASSLQGGEQFF. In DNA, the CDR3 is TGTGCCAGCAGTTTACAGGGAGGTGAGCAGTTCTTC.

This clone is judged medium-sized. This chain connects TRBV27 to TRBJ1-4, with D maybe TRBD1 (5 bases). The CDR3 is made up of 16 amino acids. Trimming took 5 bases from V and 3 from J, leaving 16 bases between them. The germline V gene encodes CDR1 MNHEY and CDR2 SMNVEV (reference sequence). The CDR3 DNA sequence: TGTGCCAGCAGTCCCCTAGCGGCAGGGTCTAATGAAAAACTGTTTTTT. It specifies CASSPLAAGSNEKLFF.

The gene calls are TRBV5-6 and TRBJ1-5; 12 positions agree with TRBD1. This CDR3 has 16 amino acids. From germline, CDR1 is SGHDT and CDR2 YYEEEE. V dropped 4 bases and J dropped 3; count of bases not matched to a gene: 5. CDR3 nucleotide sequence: TGTGCCAGCAGCGGGGGACAGGGGGCTCCCAATCAGCCCCAGCATTTT. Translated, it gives CASSGGQGAPNQPQHF.

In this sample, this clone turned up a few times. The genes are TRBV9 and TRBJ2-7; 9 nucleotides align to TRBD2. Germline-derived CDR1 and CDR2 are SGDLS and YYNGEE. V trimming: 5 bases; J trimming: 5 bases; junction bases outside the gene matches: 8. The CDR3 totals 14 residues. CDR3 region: CASSGGGGADEQYF. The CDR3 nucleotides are TGTGCCAGCAGTGGTGGCGGGGGGGCTGACGAGCAGTACTTC.

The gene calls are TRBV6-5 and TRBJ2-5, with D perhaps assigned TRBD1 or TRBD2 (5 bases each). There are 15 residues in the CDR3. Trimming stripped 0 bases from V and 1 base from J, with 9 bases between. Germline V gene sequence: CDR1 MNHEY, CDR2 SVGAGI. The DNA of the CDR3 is TGTGCCAGCAGTTACTCCCCGGGACCCCAAGAGACCCAGTACTTC. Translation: CASSYSPGPQETQYF.

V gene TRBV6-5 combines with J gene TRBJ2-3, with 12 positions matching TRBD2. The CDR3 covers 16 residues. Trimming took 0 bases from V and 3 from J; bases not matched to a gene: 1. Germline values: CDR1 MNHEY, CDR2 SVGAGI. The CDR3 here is CASSYSTSGSTDTQYF. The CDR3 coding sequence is TGTGCCAGCAGTTACTCGACTAGCGGGAGTACAGATACGCAGTATTTT.

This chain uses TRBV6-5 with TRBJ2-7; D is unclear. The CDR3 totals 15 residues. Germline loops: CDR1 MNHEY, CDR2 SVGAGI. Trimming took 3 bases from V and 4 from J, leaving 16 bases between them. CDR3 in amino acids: CASSYRSEGWYEQYF. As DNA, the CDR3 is TGTGCCAGCAGTTATAGGAGTGAAGGGTGGTACGAGCAGTACTTC.

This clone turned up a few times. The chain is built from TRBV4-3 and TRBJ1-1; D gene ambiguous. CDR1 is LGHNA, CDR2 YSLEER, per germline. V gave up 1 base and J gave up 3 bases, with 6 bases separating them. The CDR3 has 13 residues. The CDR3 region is CASSQAADTEAFF. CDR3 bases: TGCGCCAGCAGCCAAGCAGCAGACACTGAAGCTTTCTTT.

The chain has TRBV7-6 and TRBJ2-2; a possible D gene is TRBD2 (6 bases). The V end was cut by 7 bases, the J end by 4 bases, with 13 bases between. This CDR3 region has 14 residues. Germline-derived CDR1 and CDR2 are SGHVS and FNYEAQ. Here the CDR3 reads CASTLVGGTGELFF. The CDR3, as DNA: TGTGCCAGCACCCTTGTCGGGGGCACCGGGGAGCTGTTTTTT.

The CDR3 sequence is CAWSVLRQGLGGNQPQHF. The CDR3 DNA is TGTGCCTGGAGTGTACTAAGACAGGGGTTAGGGGGCAATCAGCCCCAGCATTTT. V gene TRBV30 combines with J gene TRBJ1-5; TRBD1 matches at 8 bases. The CDR3 covers 18 residues. CDR1 and CDR2 (germline): GTSNPN, SVGIG (reference sequence). V trimming: 0 bases; J trimming: 2 bases; junction bases outside the gene matches: 12.

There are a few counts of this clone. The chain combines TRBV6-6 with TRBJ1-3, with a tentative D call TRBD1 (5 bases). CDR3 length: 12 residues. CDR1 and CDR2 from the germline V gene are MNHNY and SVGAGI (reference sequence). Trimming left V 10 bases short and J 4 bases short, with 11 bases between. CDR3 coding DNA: TGTGCCATCCAAAGGGACGGAAACACCATATATTTT. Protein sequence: CAIQRDGNTIYF.

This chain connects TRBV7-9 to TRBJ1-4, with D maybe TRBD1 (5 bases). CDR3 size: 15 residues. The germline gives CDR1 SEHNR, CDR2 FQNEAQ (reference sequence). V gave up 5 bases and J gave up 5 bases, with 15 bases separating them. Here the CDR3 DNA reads TGTGCCAGCAGCCTTGGAGACAGCGCAAATGAAAAACTGTTTTTT. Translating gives CASSLGDSANEKLFF.

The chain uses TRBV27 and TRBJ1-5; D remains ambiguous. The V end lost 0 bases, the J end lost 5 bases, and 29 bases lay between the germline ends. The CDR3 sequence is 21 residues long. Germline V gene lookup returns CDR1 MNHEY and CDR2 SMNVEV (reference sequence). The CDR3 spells CASSLSRVVFIKGPIDQPQHF. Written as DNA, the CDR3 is TGTGCCAGCAGTTTATCGAGGGTTGTCTTCATCAAAGGGCCTATAGATCAGCCCCAGCATTTT.

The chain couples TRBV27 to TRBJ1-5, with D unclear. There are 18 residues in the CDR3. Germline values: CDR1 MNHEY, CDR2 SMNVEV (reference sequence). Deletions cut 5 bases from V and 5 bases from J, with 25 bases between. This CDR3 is CASSTPMGGNEEDQPQHF. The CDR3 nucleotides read TGTGCCAGCAGTACCCCCATGGGAGGGAATGAAGAAGATCAGCCCCAGCATTTT.

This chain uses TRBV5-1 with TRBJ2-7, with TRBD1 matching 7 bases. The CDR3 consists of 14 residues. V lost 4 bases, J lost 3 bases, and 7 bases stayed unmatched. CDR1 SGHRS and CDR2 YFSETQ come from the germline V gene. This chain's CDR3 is CASSQGYRGYEQYF. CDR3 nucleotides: TGCGCCAGCAGCCAAGGCTACAGGGGCTACGAGCAGTACTTC.

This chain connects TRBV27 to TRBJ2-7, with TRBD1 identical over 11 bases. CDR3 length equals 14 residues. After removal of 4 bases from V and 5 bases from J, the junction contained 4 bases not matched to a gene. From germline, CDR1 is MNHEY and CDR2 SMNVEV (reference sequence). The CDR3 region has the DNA TGTGCCAGCAGTTCTGGACAGGGGGCCCACGAGCAGTACTTC. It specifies CASSSGQGAHEQYF.

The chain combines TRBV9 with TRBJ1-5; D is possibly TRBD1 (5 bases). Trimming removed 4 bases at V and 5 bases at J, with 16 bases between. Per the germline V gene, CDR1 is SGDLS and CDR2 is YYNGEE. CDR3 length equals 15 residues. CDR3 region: CASSTGPGSDQPQHF. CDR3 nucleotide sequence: TGTGCCAGCAGCACCGGGCCAGGGTCGGATCAGCCCCAGCATTTT.

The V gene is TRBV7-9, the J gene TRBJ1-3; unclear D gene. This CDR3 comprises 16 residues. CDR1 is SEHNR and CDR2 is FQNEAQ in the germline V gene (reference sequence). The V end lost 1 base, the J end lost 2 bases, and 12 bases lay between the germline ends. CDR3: CASSLVPEVTGNTIYF. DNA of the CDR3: TGTGCCAGCAGCTTAGTTCCCGAGGTCACTGGAAACACCATATATTTT.

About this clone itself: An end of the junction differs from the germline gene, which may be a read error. This CDR3 is CASSPLGPRPGELFF. CDR3 in DNA: TGTGCTAGCAGCCCCTTGGGACCCCGCCCCGGGGAGCTGTTTTTT. The chain carries TRBV7-7 and TRBJ2-2, with D perhaps matching TRBD1 or TRBD2 (5 bases each). This CDR3 contains 15 residues. Germline-derived CDR1 and CDR2 are SSHAT and FNYEAQ (reference sequence).

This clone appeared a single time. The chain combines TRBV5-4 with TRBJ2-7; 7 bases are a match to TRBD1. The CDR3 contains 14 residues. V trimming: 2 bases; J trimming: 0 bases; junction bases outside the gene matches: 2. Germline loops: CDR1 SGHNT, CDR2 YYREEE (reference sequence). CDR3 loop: CASSLRDSSYEQYF. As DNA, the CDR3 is TGTGCCAGCAGCTTACGGGACAGCTCCTACGAGCAGTACTTC.